One and the same sample provided the 20 T cell receptor beta chains below, sequenced in a study of lymphopenia after photon versus proton radiotherapy. Measured with immunoSEQ multiplex PCR; TCRdb has only the in-frame clones, and not every one. The sample lists 55,000 to 70,000 clones; 75% to 90% were seen once. The sequencing used peripheral blood, collected from a patient treated with photon-based radiotherapy. These TCRs come from a man aged 35-49 years with gastric cancer.

DNA for the CDR3: TGCGCCAGCAGCCAAGAGAAACCAGGGGGCAAAACTGAAGCTTTCTTT. Translated, it gives CASSQEKPGGKTEAFF. The chain is built from TRBV4-1 and TRBJ1-1; 8 positions match TRBD1. This CDR3 region has 16 residues. Germline V gives CDR1 MGHRA, CDR2 YSYEKL. The J segment lost 5 bases and the V segment lost 0 bases, leaving 8 bases of the junction unmatched.

V and J are TRBV7-2 and TRBJ2-2; D gene uncertain. The V gene's germline CDR1 is SGHTA and CDR2 FQGNSA. The CDR3 is 15 residues long. Between the trimmed V and J ends, which lost 3 bases and 2 bases, there was a span of 10 bases. For the CDR3, the DNA is TGTGCCAGCAGCTTGGAGACACTCAACACCGGGGAGCTGTTTTTT. Its translation: CASSLETLNTGELFF.

The CDR3 bases are TGTGCCAGCAGCGTCGTTTCAGGGTCCAGTTCCGGGGAGCTGTTTTTT. Protein product: CASSVVSGSSSGELFF. This chain uses TRBV9 with TRBJ2-2, with TRBD1 as a possible D gene (5 bases). This CDR3 comprises 16 residues. The germline gives CDR1 SGDLS, CDR2 YYNGEE. V lost 2 bases to trimming and J lost 6 bases, with 17 bases between them.

This chain connects TRBV5-6 to TRBJ1-2, with D possibly TRBD1 on 6 matching bases. V gave up 4 bases and J gave up 7 bases, with 14 bases separating them. CDR3 size: 13 residues. The germline gives CDR1 SGHDT, CDR2 YYEEEE. The CDR3 nucleotides read TGTGCCAGCAGCCCCGGGACAAGGAGTGGCTACACCTTC. Its protein product is CASSPGTRSGYTF.

The chain recombines TRBV5-4 with TRBJ1-2; 8 bases agree with TRBD1. V shed 0 bases, J shed 4 bases, and the junction held 5 bases outside the gene matches. Germline CDR1 reads SGHNT; CDR2 reads YYREEE (reference sequence). The CDR3 spans 15 residues. The DNA of the CDR3 is TGTGCCAGCAGCTTGGGACAGGGGAGTGTCTATGGCTACACCTTC. It translates to CASSLGQGSVYGYTF.

The rearrangement uses TRBV28 and TRBJ1-1; D unclear. V was clipped by 4 bases and J by 2 bases, with 5 bases between them. This CDR3 is built from 12 residues. Germline lookup yields CDR1 MDHEN and CDR2 SYDVKM. The CDR3 DNA reads TGTGCCAGCAGTTACGGAAACACTGAAGCTTTCTTT. Translated: CASSYGNTEAFF.

V usage is TRBV15 and J usage is TRBJ2-2; TRBD1 or TRBD2 may be the D gene (5 bases each). The CDR3 runs 13 residues. CDR1 is LNHNV, CDR2 YYDKDF, per germline (reference sequence). V lost 8 bases to trimming and J lost 1 base, with 8 bases between them. In DNA, the CDR3 is TGTGCCACCGGGACGGAGAACACCGGGGAGCTGTTTTTT. Translation gives CATGTENTGELFF.

The chain links TRBV5-4 to TRBJ1-3; the D is unclear. Trimming pared 2 bases from V and 0 bases from J, leaving 9 bases between. The CDR3 sequence is 15 residues long. Germline V gene sequence: CDR1 SGHNT, CDR2 YYREEE (reference sequence). This chain's CDR3 is CASSLGTVSGNTIYF. CDR3 bases: TGTGCCAGCAGCTTAGGAACAGTCTCTGGAAACACCATATATTTT.

The chain couples TRBV19 to TRBJ1-1; the D is unclear. The CDR3 length is 12 residues. Germline values: CDR1 LNHDA, CDR2 SQIVND (reference sequence). V dropped 8 bases and J dropped 0 bases, with 7 bases sitting between them. The CDR3 here is CASGNLNTEAFF. The CDR3 DNA sequence: TGTGCCAGTGGGAACCTGAACACTGAAGCTTTCTTT.

This clone is a singleton in its sample. V and J are TRBV2 and TRBJ2-3; 7 bases map to TRBD2. CDR1 SNHLY and CDR2 FYNNEI come from the germline V gene. There are 14 residues in the CDR3. The ends lost 6 bases at V and 2 bases at J; junction bases unmatched: 5. CDR3 sequence reads: CASSGDYATDTQYF. CDR3 DNA: TGTGCCAGCAGCGGGGACTACGCCACAGATACGCAGTATTTT. The variable domain in full, completed from reference TRBV2 and TRBJ2-3, reads EPEVTQTPSHQVTQMGQEVILRCVPISNHLYFYWYRQILGQKVEFLVSFYNNEISEKSEIFDDQFSVERPDGSNFTLKIRSTKLEDSAMYFCASSGDYATDTQYFGPGTRLTVL.

V usage is TRBV13 and J usage is TRBJ1-6; D gene ambiguous. The ends were cut back, 1 base at V and 7 bases at J, with 17 bases in the middle. CDR3 length equals 17 residues. Germline V gene data show CDR1 as PRHDT and CDR2 as FYEKMQ (reference sequence). CDR3 sequence (DNA): TGTGCCAGCAGCTTAGAGGGTGGTGGAGGCACCAATTCACCCCTCCACTTT. As protein: CASSLEGGGGTNSPLHF.

This clone has only one observation. The chain joins TRBV7-2 to TRBJ1-3; the D gene is possibly TRBD1 (6 bases). V lost 5 bases and J 0 bases, leaving 11 bases between the germline ends. Germline V gene lookup returns CDR1 SGHTA and CDR2 FQGNSA. The length of the CDR3 is 15 residues. CDR3: CASSPQGTSGNTIYF. For the CDR3, the DNA is TGTGCCAGCAGCCCACAGGGAACCTCTGGAAACACCATATATTTT.

The V and J genes are TRBV6-1 and TRBJ2-2; D is perhaps TRBD2 (5 bases). Trimming shortened V by 6 bases and J by 8 bases, and 13 bases separated the two germline ends. Germline V CDR1 and CDR2: MNHNS, SASEGT. The CDR3 sequence is 13 residues long. This CDR3 is CASRGVAPGELFF. Written as DNA, the CDR3 is TGTGCCAGCAGAGGAGTAGCGCCTGGGGAGCTGTTTTTT.

The chain links TRBV5-1 to TRBJ2-5; D gene uncertain. The germline gives CDR1 SGHRS, CDR2 YFSETQ. CDR3 length: 15 amino acids. V was shortened by 2 bases and J by 6 bases, with 17 bases between the two germline ends. CDR3 coding DNA: TGCGCCAGCAGCTTCGAGGCCGTTCCTCCGAAGACCCAGTACTTC. This sequence encodes CASSFEAVPPKTQYF.

The rearrangement links TRBV4-1 to TRBJ2-5, with D possibly being TRBD2 (7 bases). V shed 1 base and J shed 5 bases, with 14 bases lying between them. This CDR3 is built from 15 residues. Per the germline V gene, CDR1 is MGHRA and CDR2 is YSYEKL. CDR3 DNA sequence: TGCGCCAGCAGCCAAGTCGCGGGGGCGGGGGAGACCCAGTACTTC. It codes for CASSQVAGAGETQYF.

The rearrangement uses TRBV9 and TRBJ2-3; D is unclear. The V gene's germline CDR1 is SGDLS and CDR2 YYNGEE. The CDR3 has 11 residues. V was pared by 0 bases and J by 7 bases, with 3 bases between. CDR3 region: CASSVEYTQYF. Written as DNA, the CDR3 is TGTGCCAGCAGCGTAGAATATACGCAGTATTTT. The full variable domain, with the rest looked up from reference TRBV9 and TRBJ2-3, is DSGVTQTPKHLITATGQRVTLRCSPRSGDLSVYWYQQSLDQGLQFLIQYYNGEERAKGNILERFSAQQFPDLHSELNLSSLELGDSALYFCASSVEYTQYFGPGTRLTVL.

V gene TRBV6-5 combines with J gene TRBJ1-2; 8 nucleotides align to TRBD1. J was trimmed by 3 bases and V by 4 bases; bases with no gene match: 7. Germline loops: CDR1 MNHEY, CDR2 SVGAGI. The CDR3 has 15 residues. The DNA for the CDR3 is TGTGCCAGCAGTTTCAAGCCGGGACAGGACTATGGCTACACCTTC. It encodes CASSFKPGQDYGYTF.

The V call is TRBV2, the J call TRBJ1-2; 8 nucleotides align to TRBD1. Per germline, CDR1 SNHLY and CDR2 FYNNEI. There are 16 residues in the CDR3. V trimming: 6 bases; J trimming: 6 bases; junction bases outside the gene matches: 15. The chain's CDR3 is CASSLKGTGGAHGYTF. For the CDR3, the DNA is TGTGCCAGCAGCTTGAAAGGGACAGGAGGCGCACATGGCTACACCTTC.

The rearrangement uses TRBV12-5 and TRBJ1-2; tentative D call: TRBD1 (5 bases). Germline loops: CDR1 LGHNT, CDR2 FRNRAP. The CDR3 sequence is 16 residues long. V lost 4 bases and J 0 bases, leaving 15 bases between the germline ends. In DNA form, the CDR3 reads TGTGCTAGTGGTTCTCCCTCGACAGACACTAACTATGGCTACACCTTC. This encodes CASGSPSTDTNYGYTF.

This clone was seen a few times. The junction does not match germline at one end; this may be a read error. The V and J genes are TRBV30 and TRBJ1-6; 12 bases are a match to TRBD1. The CDR3 sequence is 16 residues long. Germline V gene lookup returns CDR1 GTSNPN and CDR2 SVGIG (reference sequence). CDR3 residues: CARSVGQGARNSPLHF. In nucleotides, the CDR3 is TGTGCCCGGAGCGTGGGACAGGGGGCGAGGAATTCACCCCTCCACTTT.